A single sample gave rise to the 10 T cell receptor beta chains below, sequenced in a study of shared clonotypes between healthy human individuals. Libraries were prepared by immunoSEQ multiplex PCR; TCRdb keeps only in-frame clonotypes and omits some of them. The profile covers 2 million to 3 million clones, with over 85% appearing a single time and about 0.39% taken by the ten largest. Sequenced sample: naive CD4+ T cells from PBMCs. Subset: CD45RA+ positively selected. These receptors all stem from a young man in good health. Some clones in this sample may be carry-over from other donors' samples.

The chain employs TRBV6-6 and TRBJ2-7; 7 positions match TRBD1. V dropped 6 bases and J dropped 4; count of bases not matched to a gene: 9. The CDR3 is 14 residues long. Germline-derived CDR1 and CDR2 are MNHNY and SVGAGI (reference sequence). This CDR3 is CASRDRVGYYEQYF. The CDR3, as DNA: TGTGCCAGCAGAGACAGGGTTGGGTATTACGAGCAGTACTTC.

This clone was seen once. The V and J genes are TRBV4-3 and TRBJ2-3; the D gene is possibly TRBD2 (5 bases). This CDR3 has 16 amino acids. V was pared by 4 bases and J by 6 bases, with 20 bases between. Germline V gene data show CDR1 as LGHNA and CDR2 as YSLEER. The CDR3 loop is CASSRGELRMTDTQYF. The CDR3 DNA reads TGCGCCAGCAGCCGGGGAGAACTTAGAATGACGGATACGCAGTATTTT.

The J gene is TRBJ1-2, the V gene TRBV5-4; no definite D call. Trimming took 3 bases from V and 6 from J, leaving 15 bases between them. The CDR3 has 14 amino acids. CDR1 and CDR2 (germline): SGHNT, YYREEE (reference sequence). The CDR3 loop is CASSSGGQVDGYTF. The CDR3 DNA reads TGTGCCAGCAGCTCGGGAGGCCAAGTAGATGGCTACACCTTC.

About this clone: Other DNA sequences in the sample encode the same CDR3. This rearrangement joins TRBV27 to TRBJ2-7; the D is unclear. The CDR3 extends over 13 amino acids. The V end lost 3 bases, the J end lost 3 bases, and 9 bases lay between the germline ends. Per the germline V gene, CDR1 is MNHEY and CDR2 is SMNVEV (reference sequence). The CDR3 DNA reads TGTGCCAGCAGTTTGCGGCAGAACTACGAGCAGTACTTC. Protein: CASSLRQNYEQYF.

The rearrangement joins TRBV28 to TRBJ2-7, with TRBD1 as a possible D gene (6 bases). The CDR3 is 15 amino acids. Germline CDR1 MDHEN, CDR2 SYDVKM. Trimming took 6 bases from V and 3 from J, leaving 18 bases between them. CDR3 coding DNA: TGTGCCAGCAGGGACAGCCGGACACTAAGCTACGAGCAGTACTTC. It is translated as CASRDSRTLSYEQYF.

With respect to this clone: Other DNA sequences within the sample encode an identical CDR3. The chain has TRBV18 and TRBJ2-1; a possible D gene is TRBD2 (5 bases). The germline V gene encodes CDR1 KGHSH and CDR2 LQKENI. Trimming stripped 3 bases from V and 1 base from J, with 13 bases between. This CDR3 spans 16 amino acids. The CDR3 DNA reads TGTGCCAGCTCACCCAGACCGGGAACTTCCTACAATGAGCAGTTCTTC. Translation gives CASSPRPGTSYNEQFF. The whole variable domain, filled in from reference TRBV18 and TRBJ2-1, reads NAGVMQNPRHLVRRRGQEARLRCSPMKGHSHVYWYRQLPEEGLKFMVYLQKENIIDESGMPKERFSAEFPKEGPSILRIQQVVRGDSAAYFCASSPRPGTSYNEQFFGPGTRLTVL.

This chain connects TRBV15 to TRBJ1-2; D is ambiguous. Germline values: CDR1 LNHNV, CDR2 YYDKDF (reference sequence). CDR3 length: 15 residues. The V end was cut by 0 bases, the J end by 2 bases, with 10 bases between. CDR3 nucleotide sequence: TGTGCCACCAGCAGAGAAATCCAGAGGAACTATGGCTACACCTTC. It specifies CATSREIQRNYGYTF.

The sample holds one count of this clone. The chain recombines TRBV29-1 with TRBJ1-4; D perhaps matches TRBD1 (5 bases). The CDR3 consists of 14 residues. V was trimmed by 4 bases and J by 4 bases, leaving 13 bases between them. Germline V CDR1 and CDR2: SQVTM, ANQGSEA. CDR3 loop: CSVGLTVNNEKLFF. CDR3 in DNA: TGCAGCGTTGGGTTGACAGTTAATAATGAAAAACTGTTTTTT.

CDR3 amino acids: CASSRTGLYSAFF. CDR3 in DNA: TGTGCCAGCAGCCGAACTGGCCTTTACTCGGCTTTCTTT. This chain links TRBV28 with TRBJ1-1; no firm D call. V gave up 6 bases and J gave up 11 bases, with 19 bases separating them. This CDR3 region has 13 residues. Germline CDR1 and CDR2: MDHEN and SYDVKM.

The gene calls are TRBV4-2 and TRBJ2-7; D gene unclear. The CDR3 contains 13 residues. Trimming removed 2 bases from V and 2 bases from J, with 7 bases in between. The germline V gene encodes CDR1 LGHNA and CDR2 YNFKEQ. In DNA, the CDR3 is TGTGCCAGCAGCCAAACCTTCCCCTACGAGCAGTACTTC. This encodes CASSQTFPYEQYF.